Each of the 24 T cell receptor beta chains below was sequenced from the same sample in a study of pediatric ulcerative colitis. One to two pinch biopsies were taken from the rectum during colonoscopy. Some clones are missing from TCRdb's copy, which holds only in-frame ones; the method was immunoSEQ multiplex PCR. The sample lists tens of thousands of clones; about three quarters were seen once. The specimen was gut tissue. Receptors originate from a boy younger than 18 with severe ulcerative colitis.

The chain combines TRBV6-1 with TRBJ2-2, with 9 bases that match TRBD1. Germline lookup yields CDR1 MNHNS and CDR2 SASEGT. V was clipped by 4 bases and J by 8 bases; unmatched bases: 5. The CDR3 is made up of 14 amino acids. The CDR3 sequence: CASSGTGGRGELFF. The CDR3 nucleotides read TGTGCCAGCAGTGGAACAGGGGGCAGGGGGGAGCTGTTTTTT.

The chain recombines TRBV5-1 with TRBJ2-2, with 8 nucleotides matching TRBD2. Per germline, CDR1 SGHRS and CDR2 YFSETQ. Trimming cost V 2 bases and J 4 bases; bases outside gene matches: 7. The CDR3 is 16 amino acids. The CDR3 sequence: CASSFSSGGVTGELFF. The CDR3 DNA reads as TGCGCCAGCAGCTTTTCATCCGGGGGGGTCACCGGGGAGCTGTTTTTT.

This clone was counted a few times. This sequence joins TRBV5-5 and TRBJ1-1, with a tentative D call TRBD1 (5 bases). This CDR3 is built from 13 residues. The germline V and J ends were trimmed by 0 bases and 6 bases, with 9 bases remaining between them. Germline loops: CDR1 SGHKS, CDR2 YYEKEE (reference sequence). The CDR3 is CASSLVSQAEAFF. CDR3 DNA: TGTGCCAGCAGCTTGGTCTCACAGGCTGAAGCTTTCTTT.

Only a few counts were recorded for this clone. The chain recombines TRBV9 with TRBJ1-2; the D is unclear. In germline, CDR1 is SGDLS, CDR2 YYNGEE. The ends were cut back, 2 bases at V and 8 bases at J, with 16 bases in the middle. The CDR3 spans 14 residues. The CDR3 DNA follows: TGTGCCAGCAGCGTCTATAAGGGTAAATGGGGCTACACCTTC. Protein: CASSVYKGKWGYTF.

The gene calls are TRBV5-1 and TRBJ1-6; possible D gene TRBD1, 5 bases. Looked up from germline, CDR1 is SGHRS and CDR2 is YFSETQ. V shed 6 bases and J shed 7 bases, with 14 bases lying between them. This CDR3 has 14 amino acids. CDR3 in DNA: TGCGCCAGCACCCTGTCGGGGGGAAATTCACCCCTCCACTTT. It yields the protein CASTLSGGNSPLHF.

J is TRBJ1-1 and V is TRBV30; 7 nucleotides match TRBD1. This CDR3 comprises 14 residues. V lost 6 bases and J lost 9; bases outside the gene matches: 16. The germline V gene encodes CDR1 GTSNPN and CDR2 SVGIG (reference sequence). The CDR3 DNA reads TGTGCCTGTCTAGGATCGACAGGGATCTCTCAAGCTTTCTTT. Its protein product is CACLGSTGISQAFF.

The chain uses TRBV4-2 and TRBJ2-1, with D hard to call. Per germline, CDR1 LGHNA and CDR2 YNFKEQ. Trimming pared 0 bases from V and 2 bases from J, leaving 8 bases between. This CDR3 is 15 amino acids long. The CDR3, as DNA: TGTGCCAGCAGCCAAGATAACGCAGCCTACAATGAGCAGTTCTTC. This codes for CASSQDNAAYNEQFF.

V is TRBV10-2 and J is TRBJ1-6, with 9 nucleotides matching TRBD1. V lost 7 bases to trimming and J lost 7 bases; unmatched junction nucleotides: 8. There are 15 residues in the CDR3. Germline assignment: CDR1 WSHSY and CDR2 SAAADI. The CDR3 coding sequence is TGCGCCAGCAAGAAGTGGGGACAGGGCAATTCACCCCTCCACTTT. It translates to CASKKWGQGNSPLHF.

J is TRBJ1-1 and V is TRBV6-5; D unresolved. The CDR3 loop spans 16 amino acids. CDR1 and CDR2 (germline): MNHEY, SVGAGI. V was pared by 4 bases and J by 0 bases, with 15 bases between. CDR3 loop: CASSSRVLGMNTEAFF. In nucleotides, the CDR3 is TGTGCCAGCAGTTCGAGGGTCCTTGGGATGAACACTGAAGCTTTCTTT.

The chain is built from TRBV18 and TRBJ1-2; weak D call: TRBD1 (6 bases). This CDR3 contains 13 residues. V was pared by 2 bases and J by 8 bases, with 12 bases between. The germline V gene encodes CDR1 KGHSH and CDR2 LQKENI. The chain's CDR3 is CASSPADRRGYTF. In nucleotides, the CDR3 is TGTGCCAGCTCACCAGCTGACAGGCGGGGCTACACCTTC.

This clone was observed a few times. In nucleotides, the CDR3 is TGTGCCAGCTCACCACCGGTGCAGTACGAGCAGTACTTC. It is translated as CASSPPVQYEQYF. This chain links TRBV18 with TRBJ2-7; no definite D call. The CDR3 totals 13 residues. Germline assignment: CDR1 KGHSH and CDR2 LQKENI. V was cut by 0 bases and J by 4 bases, with 7 bases left in between. Together with reference TRBV18 and TRBJ2-7, the CDR3 gives the full variable domain: NAGVMQNPRHLVRRRGQEARLRCSPMKGHSHVYWYRQLPEEGLKFMVYLQKENIIDESGMPKERFSAEFPKEGPSILRIQQVVRGDSAAYFCASSPPVQYEQYFGPGTRLTVT.

The chain couples TRBV10-2 to TRBJ2-1; 8 nucleotides match TRBD1. CDR3 size: 13 residues. Germline CDR1 WSHSY, CDR2 SAAADI. J gave up 4 bases and V 6 bases, and 2 bases lay outside the gene matches. The CDR3 DNA reads as TGCGCCAGCAGACAGGGGGAGTACAATGAGCAGTTCTTC. Residues: CASRQGEYNEQFF.

CDR3 coding DNA: TGTGCCAGCTCCCAAAGAGATACCTCAGGGCCTACTAGCACAGATACGCAGTATTTT. Protein product: CASSQRDTSGPTSTDTQYF. The rearrangement joins TRBV18 to TRBJ2-3; possibly TRBD1 for D (5 bases). This CDR3 is 19 amino acids long. Germline-derived CDR1 and CDR2 are KGHSH and LQKENI. Between the trimmed V and J ends, which lost 6 bases and 0 bases, there was a span of 25 bases.

This clone was counted only a few times. This rearrangement joins TRBV7-8 to TRBJ1-6; no reliable D call. Deletions cut 1 base from V and 2 bases from J, with 3 bases between. In germline, CDR1 is SGHVS, CDR2 FQNEAQ. The CDR3 extends over 14 amino acids. In DNA, the CDR3 is TGTGCCAGCAGCTTAGAGACCTATAATTCACCCCTCCACTTT. It specifies CASSLETYNSPLHF. Full variable domain (remainder filled in from reference TRBV7-8 and TRBJ1-6): GAGVSQSPRYKVAKRGQDVALRCDPISGHVSLFWYQQALGQGPEFLTYFQNEAQLDKSGLPSDRFFAERPEGSVSTLKIQRTQQEDSAVYLCASSLETYNSPLHFGNGTRLTVT.

J is TRBJ1-4 and V is TRBV29-1; D not resolved. The CDR3 spans 16 residues. Trimming removed 4 bases at V and 0 bases at J, with 15 bases between. Germline-derived CDR1 and CDR2 are SQVTM and ANQGSEA. CDR3 nucleotide sequence: TGCAGCGTTGGAGACGGGTTTGGCGCAACTAATGAAAAACTGTTTTTT. It translates to CSVGDGFGATNEKLFF.

The chain is built from TRBV6-5 and TRBJ1-2; 8 bases map to TRBD1. CDR1 is MNHEY and CDR2 is SVGAGI in the germline V gene. The junction had 7 bases not matched to a gene; V was cut back by 6 bases and J by 10 bases. The CDR3 runs 12 residues. The CDR3 bases are TGTGCCAGCAGAGATCCGGGACAGGACTACACCTTC. This gives the protein CASRDPGQDYTF.

The genes are TRBV5-3 and TRBJ1-5; D unresolved. TRBV5-3 is marked as an open reading frame, function uncertain. This CDR3 has 15 residues. Trimming cost V 2 bases and J 3 bases, with 12 bases left between them. The CDR3 DNA reads TGTGCCAGAAGCTTTAACAGATTCGTCAATCAGCCCCAGCATTTT. It is translated as CARSFNRFVNQPQHF.

The V gene is TRBV4-3, the J gene TRBJ1-2; 10 bases line up with TRBD1. Germline loops: CDR1 LGHNA, CDR2 YSLEER. The length of the CDR3 is 15 residues. V lost 1 base, J lost 3 bases, and 2 bases stayed unmatched. In DNA form, the CDR3 reads TGCGCCAGCAGCCAAGGGACAGGGGGGCACTATGGCTACACCTTC. This encodes CASSQGTGGHYGYTF.

The chain combines TRBV6-5 with TRBJ1-2; 7 bases are a match to TRBD1. The CDR3 runs to 14 residues. CDR1 is MNHEY and CDR2 is SVGAGI in the germline V gene. After removal of 7 bases from V and 1 base from J, the junction contained 6 bases not matched to a gene. The CDR3 DNA follows: TGTGCCAGCACCACAGGGGCGGGTAACTATGGCTACACCTTC. It is translated as CASTTGAGNYGYTF.

The J gene is TRBJ2-7, the V gene TRBV6-5; 7 nucleotides match TRBD1. The CDR3 totals 14 residues. Germline loops: CDR1 MNHEY, CDR2 SVGAGI. V was clipped by 0 bases and J by 4 bases; unmatched bases: 3. The CDR3 DNA is TGTGCCAGCAGTTACTCTGGCAGGGGGTACGAGCAGTACTTC. Translated, it gives CASSYSGRGYEQYF.

CDR3 protein: CASSAAGGSSGNTIYF. DNA for the CDR3: TGCGCCAGCAGCGCCGCAGGGGGTTCCTCTGGAAACACCATATATTTT. This rearrangement joins TRBV5-1 to TRBJ1-3; 7 bases are a match to TRBD1. From germline, CDR1 is SGHRS and CDR2 YFSETQ. The CDR3 is 16 amino acids. Trimming took 4 bases from V and 0 from J; bases not matched to a gene: 7.

This chain uses TRBV2 with TRBJ2-1; possibly TRBD1 for D (5 bases). The germline V and J ends were trimmed by 7 bases and 6 bases, with 7 bases remaining between them. The CDR3 is made up of 11 amino acids. The germline V gene encodes CDR1 SNHLY and CDR2 FYNNEI. The CDR3 DNA follows: TGTGCCAGCAATCAGGGCAATGAGCAGTTCTTC. Amino acids: CASNQGNEQFF.

The CDR3, as DNA: TGCGCCAGCAGCCAACGACCCGGGACAGGGGGAGAGACCCAGTACTTC. It encodes CASSQRPGTGGETQYF. V and J are TRBV5-1 and TRBJ2-5, with 11 bases that match TRBD1. Looked up from germline, CDR1 is SGHRS and CDR2 is YFSETQ. J was trimmed by 4 bases and V by 4 bases; bases with no gene match: 9. The CDR3 is 16 amino acids. The full variable domain, in which reference TRBV5-1 and TRBJ2-5 provide the parts outside the CDR3, is KAGVTQTPRYLIKTRGQQVTLSCSPISGHRSVSWYQQTPGQGLQFLFEYFSETQRNKGNFPGRFSGRQFSNSRSEMNVSTLELGDSALYLCASSQRPGTGGETQYFGPGTRLLVL.

The rearrangement uses TRBV11-2 and TRBJ1-2; no clear D gene. The CDR3 contains 14 residues. CDR1 is SGHAT and CDR2 is FQNNGV in the germline V gene. V was trimmed by 4 bases and J by 8 bases, leaving 17 bases between them. DNA for the CDR3: TGTGCCAGCAGCTCGAACAGTTTAGGCGAAGGCTACACCTTC. Its translation: CASSSNSLGEGYTF.